A selection of T cell receptor beta chains follows, all from one sample in a study of cytomegalovirus exposure and HLA in healthy donors. TCRdb's table, derived via immunoSEQ multiplex PCR, lists solely in-frame clones and lacks some. The sample includes roughly 250,000 clones, approximately 87% of them seen just once. The sequenced sample consisted of PBMCs. These receptors were taken from a man younger than 30 in good health and CMV-seronegative. Both conserved end residues are part of each CDR3. The D gene is left open where the match is weak. Clone size is shown for a subset of rows, as once, few, many or a class of expanded clone.

>TRBV9|once|13|NA|TRBJ1-2
CASSVATADGYTF
TGTGCCAGCAGCGTAGCCACGGCGGATGGCTACACCTTC
>TRBV7-8|NA|14|NA|TRBJ2-7
CASSLLRGNFEQYF
TGTGCCAGCAGCCTCCTCCGGGGGAACTTCGAGCAGTACTTC
>TRBV29-1|NA|14|TRBD1|TRBJ1-2
CSVTGGDSSYGYTF
TGCAGCGTAACCGGAGGGGACAGCTCCTATGGCTACACCTTC
>TRBV10-2|NA|12|NA|TRBJ2-5
CASLGGEETQYF
TGCGCCAGCTTAGGGGGGGAAGAGACCCAGTACTTC
>TRBV18|NA|16|TRBD2|TRBJ2-3
CASSLILAGSTDTQYF
TGTGCCAGCTCCCTTATACTAGCGGGCTCCACAGATACGCAGTATTTT
>TRBV15|NA|15|NA|TRBJ2-7
CATSRGGRFSYEQYF
TGTGCCACCAGCAGAGGCGGCAGATTCTCCTACGAGCAGTACTTC
>TRBV15|NA|15|NA|TRBJ1-2
CATSRDQKGAGGYTF
TGTGCCACCAGCAGAGATCAGAAGGGCGCGGGTGGCTACACCTTC
>TRBV7-9|NA|12|NA|TRBJ1-1
CASSPRADGVGF
TGTGCCAGCAGCCCCCGAGCCGACGGGGTGGGGTTT
>TRBV2|NA|17|TRBD2|TRBJ2-1
CASSEVWGLAGVGKQFF
TGTGCCAGCAGTGAAGTGTGGGGACTAGCGGGAGTTGGGAAGCAGTTCTTC
>TRBV7-2|NA|16|TRBD2|TRBJ2-2
CASSLGGLAITGELFF
TGTGCCAGCAGCTTAGGAGGACTAGCGATCACCGGGGAGCTGTTTTTT
>TRBV2|few|11|TRBD1|TRBJ2-4
CASGQGIIQYF
TGTGCCAGTGGACAGGGGATCATTCAGTACTTC
>TRBV25-1|NA|14|NA|TRBJ2-3
CASSERRVPDTQYF
TGTGCCAGCAGTGAAAGACGGGTCCCAGATACGCAGTATTTT
>TRBV11-2|once|15|NA|TRBJ1-3
CASSSRGIKGNTIYF
TGTGCCAGCAGCTCCAGGGGAATAAAAGGAAACACCATATATTTT
>TRBV9|NA|12|NA|TRBJ2-4
CASSPGGHIQYF
TGTGCCAGCAGCCCCGGTGGTCACATTCAGTACTTC
>TRBV28|few|13|NA|TRBJ1-1
CASSLAGNTEAFF
TGTGCCAGCAGTTTAGCAGGGAACACTGAAGCTTTCTTT
>TRBV6-5|NA|14|TRBD2|TRBJ2-1
CASSPGGWLNEQFF
TGTGCCAGCAGCCCGGGGGGGTGGCTCAATGAGCAGTTCTTC